This T cell receptor beta chain is drawn from a study of spatial heterogeneity in lung cancer. Time point described: sample taken at primary tumor resection. Without sorting, whole RNA was sequenced from tumor, nontumor lung or frozen PBMC. The CDR3 covers 15 residues. Germline V gene lookup returns CDR1 SGHRS and CDR2 YFSETQ. Trimming took 5 bases from V and 5 from J; bases not matched to a gene: 12. Ten or more counts support this clonotype. Its specificity is not known. The study's findings and limits: Ubiquitous expanded tumor TCRs were observed in blood more at resection than follow-up.

TCRdb called the 5' RACE reads again in MiXCR, with one record for every CDR3 protein. This sample has about 9,200 distinct CDR3 sequences, with 7% to 9.5% found just once. The specimen was PBMCs, collected at surgery. The V call is TRBV5-1, the J call TRBJ2-7; 8 bases line up with TRBD1. This clonotype originated in a female donor with early-stage non-small cell lung cancer. The CDR3 sequence: CASSSGQGQFDEQYF. Written as DNA, the CDR3 is TGCGCCAGCAGTTCAGGACAGGGACAGTTCGACGAGCAGTACTTC.